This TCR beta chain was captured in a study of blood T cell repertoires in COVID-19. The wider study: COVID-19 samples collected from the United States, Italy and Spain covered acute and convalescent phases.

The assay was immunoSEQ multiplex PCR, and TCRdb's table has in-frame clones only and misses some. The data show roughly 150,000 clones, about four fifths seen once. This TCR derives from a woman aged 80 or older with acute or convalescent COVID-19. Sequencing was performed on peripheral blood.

CDR3 protein: CASSETTGGSDTIYF. The CDR3 DNA reads TGTGCCAGCAGTGAAACTACAGGGGGCTCGGACACCATATATTTT. The gene calls are TRBV6-1 and TRBJ1-3; 9 bases map to TRBD1. V lost 2 bases, J lost 8 bases, and 7 bases stayed unmatched. The CDR3 runs 15 residues. Germline V gene sequence: CDR1 MNHNS, CDR2 SASEGT.